These T cell receptor beta chains were read from a single sample in a study of metastatic and nonmetastatic thyroid tumors. TCRdb re-called clones from the PCR reads using MiXCR. The sample lists 9,500 to 12,000 clones, 27% occurring once. The sequenced sample was adjacent normal tissue. These receptors came from a male donor with papillary thyroid cancer or a benign thyroid nodule (not recorded which). Some clones in this sample may be carry-over from other donors' samples. CDR3s include the opening cysteine and the closing phenylalanine or tryptophan. The order of the fields is V gene, clone size, J gene, D gene, CDR3 DNA, CDR3 protein. The D gene is left open where the match is weak. Size values are once, few and many counts, or a class for expanded clones, and some rows have none.

>TRBV6-5|few|TRBJ1-1|TRBD1
TGTGCCAGCAGTACCGAATACAGGGGGGCCACTGAAGCTTCCTTT
CASSTEYRGATEASF
>TRBV30|-|TRBJ1-6|-
TGTGCCTGGAGTGTACAGAGGAATTCACCCCTCCACTTT
CAWSVQRNSPLHF
>TRBV20-1|-|TRBJ2-7|-
TGCAGTGCTAGAGATCGTGTGCGTCCCTACGAGCAGTACTTC
CSARDRVRPYEQYF
>TRBV7-9|-|TRBJ2-7|-
TGTGCCAGCAGCATCGGTCCGGGAGCCTCCTACGAGCAGTACTTC
CASSIGPGASYEQYF
>TRBV6-1|medium-sized|TRBJ2-2|-
TGTGCCAGCAGTGACCGACAGAACACCGGGGAGCTGTTTTTT
CASSDRQNTGELFF
>TRBV6-4|-|TRBJ2-3|-
TGTGCCAGCAGTCTGATGGGGGGCGGGGTGGATACGCAGTATTTT
CASSLMGGGVDTQYF
>TRBV11-2|few|TRBJ2-1|TRBD2
TGTGCCAGCAGCTTAGGTGGGACTAGTAGTAACAATGAGCAGTTCTTC
CASSLGGTSSNNEQFF
>TRBV4-2|many|TRBJ2-5|TRBD2
TGTGCCAGCAGCCAAAGTCCGCTAGCGGGGCATCCCCAAGAGACCCAGTACTTC
CASSQSPLAGHPQETQYF
>TRBV2|-|TRBJ2-7|-
TGTGCCAGCAGTGAGACAGAATTCTACGAGCAGTACTTC
CASSETEFYEQYF
>TRBV7-6|-|TRBJ1-5|TRBD1
TGTGCCAGCAGCCCCGGACAGGGTCTAAATCAGCCCCAGCATTTT
CASSPGQGLNQPQHF
>TRBV6-1|few|TRBJ2-7|-
TGTGCCAGCAAGGGCGTTTCCTACGAGCAGTACTTC
CASKGVSYEQYF
>TRBV28|few|TRBJ2-5|-
TGTGCCAGCAATCCCGGTGGGGAGACCCAGTACTTC
CASNPGGETQYF
>TRBV24-1|-|TRBJ2-6|TRBD1
TGTGCCACCAGTGATACCGGGACAGGGGGTCCCGGGGCCAACGTCCTGACTTTC
CATSDTGTGGPGANVLTF
>TRBV11-1|-|TRBJ2-3|TRBD2
TGTGCCAGCAGCTCATTAGCGGGTTTTAGCACAGATACGCAGTATTTT
CASSSLAGFSTDTQYF
>TRBV19|-|TRBJ1-1|-
TGTGCCAGCAACGCCTTCGGTGAAGCTTTATTT
CASNAFGEALF